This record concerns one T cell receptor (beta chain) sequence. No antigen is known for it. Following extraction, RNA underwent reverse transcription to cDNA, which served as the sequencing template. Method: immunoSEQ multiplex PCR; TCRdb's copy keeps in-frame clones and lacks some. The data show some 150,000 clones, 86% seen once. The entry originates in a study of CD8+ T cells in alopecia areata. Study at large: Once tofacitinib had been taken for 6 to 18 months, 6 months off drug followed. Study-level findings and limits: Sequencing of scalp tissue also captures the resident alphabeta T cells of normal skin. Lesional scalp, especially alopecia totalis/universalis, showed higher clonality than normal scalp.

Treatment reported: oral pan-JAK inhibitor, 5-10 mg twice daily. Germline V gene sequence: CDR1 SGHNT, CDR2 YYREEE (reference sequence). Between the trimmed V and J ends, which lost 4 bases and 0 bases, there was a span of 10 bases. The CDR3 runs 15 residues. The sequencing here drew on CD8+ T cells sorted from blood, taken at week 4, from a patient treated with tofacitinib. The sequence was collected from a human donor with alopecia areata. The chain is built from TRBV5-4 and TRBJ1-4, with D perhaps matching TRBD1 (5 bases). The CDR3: CASSLRGATNEKLFF. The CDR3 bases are TGTGCCAGCAGCCTCCGGGGCGCAACTAATGAAAAACTGTTTTTT.